A single sample is the source of the 2 T cell receptor beta chains below, sequenced in a study of cytomegalovirus exposure and HLA in healthy donors. Clones were read by immunoSEQ multiplex PCR, and TCRdb kept only the in-frame ones, dropping some. The table lists approximately 300,000 clones, about nine tenths of them singletons. Sequencing used PBMCs. These TCRs come from a woman under 30 in good health and CMV-seronegative.

The CDR3 reads CATSRDERGNSYEQYF. Written as DNA, the CDR3 is TGTGCCACCAGCAGAGATGAGCGGGGAAACTCCTACGAGCAGTACTTC. This sequence joins TRBV15 and TRBJ2-7; TRBD2 agrees at 7 bases. Germline values: CDR1 LNHNV, CDR2 YYDKDF (reference sequence). The CDR3 covers 16 residues. Germline trimming cut 0 bases from V and 0 bases from J; bases unmatched to any gene: 5. The full variable domain, rest sourced from reference TRBV15 and TRBJ2-7, is DAMVIQNPRYQVTQFGKPVTLSCSQTLNHNVMYWYQQKSSQAPKLLFHYYDKDFNNEADTPDNFQSRRPNTSFCFLDIRSPGLGDTAMYLCATSRDERGNSYEQYFGPGTRLTVT.

V is TRBV5-4 and J is TRBJ2-7; possibly TRBD1 for D (5 bases). Germline V gene data show CDR1 as SGHNT and CDR2 as YYREEE (reference sequence). The CDR3 has 13 amino acids. Trimming pared 4 bases from V and 5 bases from J, leaving 13 bases between. The CDR3 DNA follows: TGTGCCAGCAGCATGCAGGGATCCCACGAGCAGTACTTC. Protein sequence: CASSMQGSHEQYF.